This section outlines one TCR beta chain sequence together with its context. The antigen is undetermined. Use of 60 Vbeta and 13 Jbeta primers characterized the PCR. Measured with immunoSEQ multiplex PCR; TCRdb has only the in-frame clones, and not every one. The sample lists fewer than 90,000 clones, roughly 78% occurring once. The data were obtained in a study of cytomegalovirus exposure and HLA in healthy donors. Study-level points and caveats: Later analysis reportedly placed an Asian-associated ancestry cluster below the roughly 690-donor mean in N-insertions.

Sequencing was performed on PBMCs. This TCR was sampled from a male donor in good health and CMV-seropositive.

The CDR3 region is CASSPRGATDTQYF. In nucleotides, the CDR3 is TGTGCCAGCAGCCCCAGGGGGGCCACAGATACGCAGTATTTT. The chain uses TRBV7-9 and TRBJ2-3, with D perhaps TRBD1 (7 bases). Germline CDR1 and CDR2: SEHNR and FQNEAQ (reference sequence). The CDR3 is made up of 14 amino acids. Trimming left V 5 bases short and J 2 bases short, with 11 bases between. The whole variable domain, remainder taken from reference TRBV7-9 and TRBJ2-3, is DTGVSQNPRHKITKRGQNVTFRCDPISEHNRLYWYRQTLGQGPEFLTYFQNEAQLEKSRLLSDRFSAERPKGSFSTLEIQRTEQGDSAMYLCASSPRGATDTQYFGPGTRLTVL.